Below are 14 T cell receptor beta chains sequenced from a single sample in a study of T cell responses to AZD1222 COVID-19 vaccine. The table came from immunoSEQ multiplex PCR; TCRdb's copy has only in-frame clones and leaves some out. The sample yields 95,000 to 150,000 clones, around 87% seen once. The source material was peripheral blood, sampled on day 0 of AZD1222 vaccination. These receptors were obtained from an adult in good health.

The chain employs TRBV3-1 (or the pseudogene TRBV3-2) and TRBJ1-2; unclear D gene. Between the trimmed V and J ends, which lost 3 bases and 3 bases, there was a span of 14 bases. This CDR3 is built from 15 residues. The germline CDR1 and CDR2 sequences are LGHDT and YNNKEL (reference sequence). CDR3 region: CASSHSGSIDYGYTF. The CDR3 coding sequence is TGTGCCAGCAGCCATTCGGGAAGTATAGACTATGGCTACACCTTC.

CDR3 residues: CASSPRAPGREGYTF. CDR3 DNA: TGCGCCAGCAGCCCCCGAGCGCCGGGCAGAGAAGGCTACACCTTC. This chain joins TRBV4-1 and TRBJ1-2; D call uncertain. Per the germline V gene, CDR1 is MGHRA and CDR2 is YSYEKL. The V and J ends lost 4 bases and 8 bases respectively, with 20 bases between them. The CDR3 runs 15 residues.

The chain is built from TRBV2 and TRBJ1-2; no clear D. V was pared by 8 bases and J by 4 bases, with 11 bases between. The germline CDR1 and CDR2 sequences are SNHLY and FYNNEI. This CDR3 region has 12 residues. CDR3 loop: CASGDTVYGYTF. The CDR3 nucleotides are TGTGCCAGCGGAGACACGGTCTATGGCTACACCTTC.

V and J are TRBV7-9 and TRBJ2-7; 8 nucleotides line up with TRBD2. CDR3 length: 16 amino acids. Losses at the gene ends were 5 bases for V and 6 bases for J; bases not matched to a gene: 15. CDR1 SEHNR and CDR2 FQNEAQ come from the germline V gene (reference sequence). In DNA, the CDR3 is TGTGCCAGCAGCCCCTCCAGCGGGGGTTTTCCCGGCGAGCAGTACTTC. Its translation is CASSPSSGGFPGEQYF.

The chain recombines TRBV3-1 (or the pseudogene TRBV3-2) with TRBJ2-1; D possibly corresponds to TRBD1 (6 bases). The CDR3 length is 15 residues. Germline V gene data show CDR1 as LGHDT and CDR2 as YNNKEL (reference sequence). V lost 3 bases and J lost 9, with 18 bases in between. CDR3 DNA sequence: TGTGCCAGCAGCCAGGGACACGGAGGAGGAGGTGAGCAGTTCTTC. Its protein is CASSQGHGGGGEQFF.

This CDR3 reads CASSSDRGSYGYTF. The CDR3 DNA is TGTGCCAGCAGCTCCGACAGGGGAAGCTATGGCTACACCTTC. This chain connects TRBV5-6 to TRBJ1-2; TRBD1 matches 8 bases. Trimming took 3 bases from V and 4 from J; bases not matched to a gene: 5. Germline-derived CDR1 and CDR2 are SGHDT and YYEEEE. This CDR3 is 14 amino acids long. Together with reference TRBV5-6 and TRBJ1-2, the CDR3 gives the full variable domain: DAGVTQSPTHLIKTRGQQVTLRCSPKSGHDTVSWYQQALGQGPQFIFQYYEEEERQRGNFPDRFSGHQFPNYSSELNVNALLLGDSALYLCASSSDRGSYGYTFGSGTRLTVV.

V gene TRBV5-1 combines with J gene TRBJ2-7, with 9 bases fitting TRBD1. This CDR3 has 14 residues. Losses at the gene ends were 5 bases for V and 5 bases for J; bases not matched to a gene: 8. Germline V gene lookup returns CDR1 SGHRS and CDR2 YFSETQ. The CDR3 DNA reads TGCGCCAGCAGTTATGACAGGGGGAAAAACGAGCAGTACTTC. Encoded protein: CASSYDRGKNEQYF.

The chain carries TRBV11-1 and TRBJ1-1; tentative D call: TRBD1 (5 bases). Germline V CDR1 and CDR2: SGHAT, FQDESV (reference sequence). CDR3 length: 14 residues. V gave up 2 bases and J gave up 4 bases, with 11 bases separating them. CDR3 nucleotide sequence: TGTGCCAGCAGCTTACACGGGGCCGGCACTGAAGCTTTCTTT. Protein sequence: CASSLHGAGTEAFF.

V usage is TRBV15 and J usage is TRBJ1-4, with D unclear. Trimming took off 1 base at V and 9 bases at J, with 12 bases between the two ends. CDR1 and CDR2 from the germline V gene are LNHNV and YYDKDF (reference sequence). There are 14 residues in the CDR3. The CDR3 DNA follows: TGTGCCACCAGCAGAGGCGGAGAAATGAAAAAACTGTTTTTT. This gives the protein CATSRGGEMKKLFF.

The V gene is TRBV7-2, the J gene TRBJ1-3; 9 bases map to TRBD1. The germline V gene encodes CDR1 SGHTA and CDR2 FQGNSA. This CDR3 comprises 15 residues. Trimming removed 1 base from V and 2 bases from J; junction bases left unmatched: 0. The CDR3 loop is CASSLDRGPGNTIYF. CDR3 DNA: TGTGCCAGCAGCTTAGACAGGGGGCCTGGAAACACCATATATTTT.

CDR3 loop: CASSLQRTYEQYF. CDR3 DNA sequence: TGTGCCAGCAGTTTACAGAGGACCTACGAGCAGTACTTC. This sequence joins TRBV12-3 or TRBV12-4 and TRBJ2-7; no reliable D call. V lost 2 bases, J lost 2 bases, and 7 bases lay in between. This CDR3 has 13 amino acids.

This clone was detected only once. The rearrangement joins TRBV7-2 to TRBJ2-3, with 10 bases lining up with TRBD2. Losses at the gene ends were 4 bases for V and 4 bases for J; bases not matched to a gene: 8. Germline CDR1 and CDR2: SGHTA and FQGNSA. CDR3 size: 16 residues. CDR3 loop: CASSSQPSGSPDTQYF. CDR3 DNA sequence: TGTGCCAGCAGCTCGCAACCTAGCGGGAGCCCAGATACGCAGTATTTT.

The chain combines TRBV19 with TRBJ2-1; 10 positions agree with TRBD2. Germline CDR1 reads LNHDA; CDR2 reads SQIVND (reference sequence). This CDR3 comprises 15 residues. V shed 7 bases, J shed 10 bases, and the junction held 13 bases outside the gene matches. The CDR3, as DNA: TGTGCCAGTACCGAGGGACTAGCGAAGTCCTACGAGCAGTTCTTC. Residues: CASTEGLAKSYEQFF.

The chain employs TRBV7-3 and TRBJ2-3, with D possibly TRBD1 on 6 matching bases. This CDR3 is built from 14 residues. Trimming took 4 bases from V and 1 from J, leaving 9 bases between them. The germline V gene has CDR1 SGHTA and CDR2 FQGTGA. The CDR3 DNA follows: TGTGCCAGCAGCTGGTCAGGGGGCACAGATACGCAGTATTTT. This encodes CASSWSGGTDTQYF. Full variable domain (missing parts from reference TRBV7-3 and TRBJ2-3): GAGVSQTPSNKVTEKGKYVELRCDPISGHTALYWYRQSLGQGPEFLIYFQGTGAADDSGLPNDRFFAVRPEGSVSTLKIQRTERGDSAVYLCASSWSGGTDTQYFGPGTRLTVL.